Shown below are 20 T cell receptor beta chains from a single sample sequenced in a study of T cells in tuberculosis. Profiled with immunoSEQ multiplex PCR; TCRdb holds only in-frame clones, not every one. In the table there are tens of thousands of clones, more than 80% of which are singletons. Specimen: PBMCs. These TCRs come from a donor aged 10-35 years with latent tuberculosis or without tuberculosis infection. Some clones in this sample may be carry-over from other donors' samples.

This chain connects TRBV25-1 to TRBJ2-5; D perhaps matches TRBD2 (6 bases). This CDR3 spans 14 amino acids. V was trimmed by 3 bases and J by 5 bases, leaving 13 bases between them. Germline V CDR1 and CDR2: MGHDK, SYGVNS. The CDR3 DNA reads TGTGCCAGCAGTGAGGGAGAGGGGAGGGAGACCCAGTACTTC. This sequence encodes CASSEGEGRETQYF.

The rearrangement uses TRBV5-1 and TRBJ2-7; 10 nucleotides line up with TRBD2. Looked up from germline, CDR1 is SGHRS and CDR2 is YFSETQ. CDR3 length: 14 amino acids. Unmatched junction bases numbered 7, after V lost 5 bases and J lost 5 bases. As DNA, the CDR3 is TGCGCCAGCAGATCTAGCGGGAGTCCCAACGAGCAGTACTTC. It encodes CASRSSGSPNEQYF.

The chain is built from TRBV27 and TRBJ1-5; TRBD1 matches at 7 bases. Germline V gene sequence: CDR1 MNHEY, CDR2 SMNVEV (reference sequence). The CDR3 loop spans 16 amino acids. Trimming removed 2 bases from V and 0 bases from J; junction bases left unmatched: 4. The CDR3 DNA reads as TGTGCCAGCAGTTTAGCAGGGGGGTATAGCAATCAGCCCCAGCATTTT. This sequence encodes CASSLAGGYSNQPQHF.

This rearrangement joins TRBV9 to TRBJ2-1; D might be TRBD2 (5 bases). This CDR3 comprises 13 residues. V shed 0 bases and J shed 5 bases, with 6 bases lying between them. Germline V CDR1 and CDR2: SGDLS, YYNGEE. The CDR3 here is CASSVVEDNEQFF. DNA of the CDR3: TGTGCCAGCAGCGTAGTGGAGGACAATGAGCAGTTCTTC.

This clone appeared once. The J gene is TRBJ1-2, the V gene TRBV5-4, with a tentative D call TRBD1 (6 bases). Looked up from germline, CDR1 is SGHNT and CDR2 is YYREEE (reference sequence). V dropped 1 base and J dropped 4 bases, with 8 bases sitting between them. CDR3 length: 13 residues. The CDR3 loop reads CASSLSQGYGYTF. The CDR3 DNA reads TGTGCCAGCAGCTTGTCACAGGGCTATGGCTACACCTTC.

The CDR3 nucleotides are TGCAGCGTTGCTAGGCGGACAATCACTGAAGCTTTCTTT. This translates into CSVARRTITEAFF. This chain connects TRBV29-1 to TRBJ1-1; maybe TRBD1 (5 bases). Trimming shortened V by 4 bases and J by 4 bases, and 13 bases separated the two germline ends. CDR1 and CDR2 from the germline V gene are SQVTM and ANQGSEA. CDR3 length: 13 residues.

This chain links TRBV9 with TRBJ1-2; D not resolved. CDR1 and CDR2 (germline): SGDLS, YYNGEE. The CDR3 loop spans 13 amino acids. The germline V and J ends were trimmed by 2 bases and 0 bases, with 5 bases remaining between them. DNA of the CDR3: TGTGCCAGCAGCGTCTCGGCTAACTATGGCTACACCTTC. As protein: CASSVSANYGYTF.

V usage is TRBV5-8 and J usage is TRBJ1-2; 9 nucleotides line up with TRBD1. With V trimmed by 6 bases and J by 8 bases, 8 bases remained unmatched. This CDR3 comprises 13 residues. Germline CDR1 SGHTS, CDR2 YDEGEE. The CDR3 sequence is CASTLDRGQGYTF. CDR3 nucleotide sequence: TGTGCCAGCACCCTGGACAGGGGTCAGGGCTACACCTTC.

V gene TRBV27 combines with J gene TRBJ2-4; D is unclear. Trimming shortened V by 0 bases and J by 6 bases, and 6 bases separated the two germline ends. The CDR3 spans 13 residues. Germline CDR1 MNHEY, CDR2 SMNVEV (reference sequence). The CDR3 region is CASSLSPGNIQYF. CDR3 nucleotides: TGTGCCAGCAGTTTATCCCCAGGAAACATTCAGTACTTC.

This rearrangement joins TRBV15 to TRBJ1-2; no definite D call. With 0 bases removed from V and 5 bases from J, the gap between germline ends came to 16 bases. Germline V gene data show CDR1 as LNHNV and CDR2 as YYDKDF (reference sequence). CDR3 length: 16 amino acids. CDR3 region: CATSRDRRPDGYGYTF. CDR3 coding DNA: TGTGCCACCAGCAGAGATCGGAGGCCCGACGGTTATGGCTACACCTTC.

V usage is TRBV19 and J usage is TRBJ2-7; maybe TRBD1 (6 bases). The CDR3 covers 14 residues. V lost 3 bases, J lost 5 bases, and 14 bases lay in between. The germline V gene has CDR1 LNHDA and CDR2 SQIVND (reference sequence). The CDR3 protein is CASSIFDRSNEQYF. The CDR3 DNA reads TGTGCCAGTAGTATTTTCGACAGGTCCAACGAGCAGTACTTC.

The rearrangement links TRBV6-1 to TRBJ2-7; TRBD2 agrees at 9 bases. Germline V CDR1 and CDR2: MNHNS, SASEGT. Trimming at V came to 10 bases and at J to 5 bases, leaving 12 bases not matched to a gene. The CDR3 extends over 14 amino acids. The CDR3 here is CATPRSGRMNEQYF. The CDR3 bases are TGTGCCACCCCCCGCAGCGGGAGGATGAACGAGCAGTACTTC.

This sequence joins TRBV6-4 and TRBJ2-3, with 8 positions matching TRBD2. V shed 7 bases and J 2 bases; nucleotides not matched to a gene: 8. Germline CDR1 reads MRHNA; CDR2 reads SNTAGT. The CDR3 runs 15 residues. This chain's CDR3 is CASKAGVEDTDTQYF. Written as DNA, the CDR3 is TGTGCCAGCAAAGCGGGGGTTGAGGACACAGATACGCAGTATTTT.

The V gene is TRBV6-6, the J gene TRBJ1-1, with D hard to call. The CDR3 is 14 amino acids. The germline V gene has CDR1 MNHNY and CDR2 SVGAGI (reference sequence). V was clipped by 0 bases and J by 2 bases, with 7 bases between them. The CDR3 DNA is TGTGCCAGCAGTTACTCGTGGCTCAACACTGAAGCTTTCTTT. Translated: CASSYSWLNTEAFF.

This chain links TRBV19 with TRBJ1-1; 9 positions match TRBD1. This CDR3 region has 15 residues. Germline trimming cut 6 bases from V and 10 bases from J; bases unmatched to any gene: 15. CDR1 and CDR2 (germline): LNHDA, SQIVND (reference sequence). The CDR3 protein is CASRALGGQGSGAFF. The CDR3 region has the DNA TGTGCCAGTAGGGCCTTAGGGGGACAGGGCTCTGGAGCTTTCTTT.

The chain joins TRBV19 to TRBJ1-3, with unresolved D. Germline V gene sequence: CDR1 LNHDA, CDR2 SQIVND (reference sequence). The V end lost 8 bases, the J end lost 4 bases, and 18 bases lay between the germline ends. The CDR3 has 15 residues. The CDR3: CASCQRHLLGNTIYF. The CDR3 DNA reads as TGTGCCAGTTGCCAGAGACACCTATTAGGAAACACCATATATTTT.

This clone was observed a few times. The chain joins TRBV27 to TRBJ2-7; TRBD1 might be the D (5 bases). V was shortened by 3 bases and J by 6 bases, with 15 bases between the two germline ends. The CDR3 is made up of 14 amino acids. Germline CDR1 reads MNHEY; CDR2 reads SMNVEV (reference sequence). The CDR3 sequence is CASSFQRGYGEQYF. In DNA form, the CDR3 reads TGTGCCAGCAGTTTCCAAAGGGGCTATGGCGAGCAGTACTTC.

The rearrangement links TRBV27 to TRBJ1-2, with 7 positions matching TRBD1. The CDR3 spans 13 residues. J was trimmed by 4 bases and V by 5 bases; bases with no gene match: 4. CDR1 is MNHEY and CDR2 is SMNVEV in the germline V gene (reference sequence). CDR3 DNA: TGTGCCAGCAGTGAACAGGGGACCTATGGCTACACCTTC. This gives the protein CASSEQGTYGYTF.

This clone was seen a handful of times. The rearrangement uses TRBV5-1 and TRBJ2-5; TRBD2 matches 9 bases. Germline lookup yields CDR1 SGHRS and CDR2 YFSETQ. This CDR3 has 16 amino acids. J gave up 6 bases and V 0 bases, and 9 bases lay outside the gene matches. CDR3 sequence reads: CASSLALAGGPQTQYF. CDR3 DNA: TGCGCCAGCAGCTTGGCTCTCGCGGGGGGGCCCCAGACCCAGTACTTC.

V usage is TRBV28 and J usage is TRBJ2-3, with D possibly being TRBD2 (7 bases). CDR1 and CDR2 (germline): MDHEN, SYDVKM. The CDR3 totals 15 residues. V was pared by 6 bases and J by 8 bases, with 21 bases between. CDR3 nucleotides: TGTGCCAGCAGCAAGGGACTACCTAGGGGGGGTACGCAGTATTTT. This codes for CASSKGLPRGGTQYF. The variable domain in full, completed from reference TRBV28 and TRBJ2-3, reads DVKVTQSSRYLVKRTGEKVFLECVQDMDHENMFWYRQDPGLGLRLIYFSYDVKMKEKGDIPEGYSVSREKKERFSLILESASTNQTSMYLCASSKGLPRGGTQYFGPGTRLTVL.